This passage covers 5 T cell receptor beta chains from one sample sequenced in a study of Graves' ophthalmopathy and Graves' hyperthyroidism. RNA transcripts were the source from which TCR beta CDR3 regions were amplified. After a first-round RT-PCR with HTBI primers, a second-round multiplex PCR was run. MiXCR was run by TCRdb on the multiplex PCR reads, yielding one entry per CDR3 protein. The sample lists under 250,000 distinct CDR3 sequences; 25% to 30% were seen once. What was sequenced was peripheral blood. The receptors derive from a man in his fifties or sixties with Graves' ophthalmopathy.

Ten or more counts support this clonotype. The genes are TRBV2 and TRBJ2-7; D gene uncertain. The CDR3 has 16 amino acids. Trimming stripped 1 base from V and 2 bases from J, with 15 bases between. In germline, CDR1 is SNHLY, CDR2 FYNNEI. Written as DNA, the CDR3 is TGTGCCAGCAGTGAAGGGCTAGACCCGCCGCCCTACGAGCAGTACTTC. Translation gives CASSEGLDPPPYEQYF.

At least ten counts were recorded for this clonotype. This chain links TRBV6-2 or TRBV6-3 with TRBJ1-5; 9 nucleotides line up with TRBD1. The CDR3 loop spans 19 amino acids. The germline CDR1 and CDR2 sequences are MNHEY and SVGEGT. With V trimmed by 0 bases and J by 2 bases, 11 bases remained unmatched. In DNA, the CDR3 is TGTGCCAGCAGTTACTCGAGAAGGACAGGGGTTGGGGGCAATCAGCCCCAGCATTTT. Its translation is CASSYSRRTGVGGNQPQHF.

This clonotype was seen ten or more times. The V gene is TRBV7-3, the J gene TRBJ2-5; 8 bases are shared with TRBD2. With V trimmed by 5 bases and J by 5 bases, 13 bases remained unmatched. This CDR3 comprises 16 residues. Germline CDR1 SGHTA, CDR2 FQGTGA. The CDR3 nucleotides read TGTGCCAGCAGCGCCTCTAACGGGAGGGCCGCGGAGACCCAGTACTTC. It translates to CASSASNGRAAETQYF.

The V gene is TRBV15, the J gene TRBJ2-5; 11 nucleotides line up with TRBD2. Germline-derived CDR1 and CDR2 are LNHNV and YYDKDF (reference sequence). V shed 3 bases and J 2 bases; nucleotides not matched to a gene: 8. CDR3 length equals 17 residues. CDR3 loop: CATSRGETSGTQETQYF. As DNA, the CDR3 is TGTGCCACCAGCAGGGGAGAGACTAGCGGGACTCAAGAGACCCAGTACTTC.

The table lists this clonotype with many counts. The chain recombines TRBV20-1 with TRBJ2-5; 10 bases are a match to TRBD2. Trimming at V came to 6 bases and at J to 7 bases, leaving 8 bases not matched to a gene. The CDR3 is 13 amino acids. Germline assignment: CDR1 DFQATT and CDR2 SNEGSKA (reference sequence). CDR3 coding DNA: TGCAGTGCCGGGACTAGCGCAGAGGGGACCCAGTACTTC. Its protein product is CSAGTSAEGTQYF.